This TCR beta chain was sequenced for a study of spatial heterogeneity in lung cancer. About the study: The average count in raw reads for each unique TCR and UMI combination exceeded nine appearances.

This clonotype was found a few times. Time point defined: sample taken at primary tumor resection. The donor group consisted of around 70 patients who had untreated, early-stage non-small cell lung cancer. Unsorted tumor, nontumor lung tissue or cryopreserved PBMC supplied the whole RNA. Unmatched junction bases numbered 6, after V lost 6 bases and J lost 4 bases. The CDR3 is 14 residues long. Germline V lookup: CDR1 SGHTA, CDR2 FQGNSA. Using its own MiXCR run on the 5' RACE reads, TCRdb lists one record per CDR3 protein. The sample includes about 10,000 distinct CDR3 sequences, 6% to 7.5% of them seen just once.

The clonotype was recovered from a male donor with early-stage non-small cell lung cancer. V gene TRBV7-2 combines with J gene TRBJ2-1, with 7 nucleotides matching TRBD2. The sequencing here drew on normal lung tissue next to the tumor, taken at surgery. DNA of the CDR3: TGTGCCAGCAGTTCGGGGGGTTTTTACAATGAGCAGTTCTTC. It encodes CASSSGGFYNEQFF. Complete variable domain (other parts from reference TRBV7-2 and TRBJ2-1): GAGVSQSPSNKVTEKGKDVELRCDPISGHTALYWYRQSLGQGLEFLIYFQGNSAPDKSGLPSDRFSAERTGGSVSTLTIQRTQQEDSAVYLCASSSGGFYNEQFFGPGTRLTVL.